These 27 T cell receptor beta chains came from one sample sequenced in a study of beta chain features in type 1 diabetes. Study-level findings and limits: When Type 1 diabetes patients were examined, their TCRB CDR3s proved moderately but significantly shorter in all four CD4+ subsets.

Expressed TCRB transcripts got sequenced, as all isolated RNA was reverse transcribed. The data were produced by immunoSEQ multiplex PCR, yet TCRdb's version contains in-frame clones alone and is incomplete. Of about 260,000 clones in the sample, around 25% were seen once. The antigens these receptors bind are not known. The sample taken for sequencing was naive CD4+ T cells from blood. These receptors were obtained from a woman younger than 45 with type 1 diabetes.

This clone appeared once. The chain links TRBV30 to TRBJ1-1, with a tentative D call TRBD1 (5 bases). From germline, CDR1 is GTSNPN and CDR2 SVGIG (reference sequence). V lost 2 bases to trimming and J lost 0 bases, with 13 bases between them. The CDR3 runs to 15 residues. The CDR3 loop reads CAWSRQGSMNTEAFF. The CDR3 DNA is TGTGCCTGGAGTAGGCAGGGCAGCATGAACACTGAAGCTTTCTTT.

There are a few counts of this clone. The chain links TRBV9 to TRBJ2-1; 10 nucleotides align to TRBD1. There are 15 residues in the CDR3. The V gene's germline CDR1 is SGDLS and CDR2 YYNGEE. Unmatched junction bases numbered 4, after V lost 4 bases and J lost 3 bases. CDR3 region: CASSTGQGVYNEQFF. The CDR3 DNA reads TGTGCCAGCAGCACAGGACAGGGGGTCTACAATGAGCAGTTCTTC.

The chain uses TRBV19 and TRBJ2-1, with D possibly being TRBD2 (6 bases). Trimming took off 5 bases at V and 4 bases at J, with 12 bases between the two ends. CDR3 length: 14 amino acids. Germline-derived CDR1 and CDR2 are LNHDA and SQIVND (reference sequence). CDR3 loop: CASSPGVGYNEQFF. CDR3 bases: TGTGCCAGTAGTCCGGGAGTGGGGTACAATGAGCAGTTCTTC.

The chain carries TRBV7-9 and TRBJ2-1; 9 bases line up with TRBD2. CDR1 and CDR2 from the germline V gene are SEHNR and FQNEAQ (reference sequence). This CDR3 has 16 residues. V lost 5 bases and J lost 4; bases outside the gene matches: 9. The CDR3 loop reads CASSPQVLAGYNEQFF. CDR3 nucleotide sequence: TGTGCCAGCAGCCCCCAAGTCCTAGCGGGGTACAATGAGCAGTTCTTC.

The chain carries TRBV7-2 and TRBJ2-5; tentatively, D is TRBD2 (5 bases). The CDR3 is 14 residues long. Trimming shortened V by 5 bases and J by 2 bases, and 12 bases separated the two germline ends. Germline values: CDR1 SGHTA, CDR2 FQGNSA. The CDR3: CASSLGLFQETQYF. CDR3 sequence (DNA): TGTGCCAGCAGCCTCGGACTGTTTCAAGAGACCCAGTACTTC.

V usage is TRBV29-1 and J usage is TRBJ1-1; possibly TRBD1 for D (5 bases). Germline V gene data show CDR1 as SQVTM and CDR2 as ANQGSEA. CDR3 size: 12 residues. The germline V and J ends were trimmed by 7 bases and 5 bases, with 14 bases remaining between them. The CDR3 region is CSATVPRTEAFF. CDR3 coding DNA: TGCAGCGCGACAGTCCCCAGGACTGAAGCTTTCTTT. The variable domain in full, with the rest retrieved from reference TRBV29-1 and TRBJ1-1, is SAVISQKPSRDICQRGTSLTIQCQVDSQVTMMFWYRQQPGQSLTLIATANQGSEATYESGFVIDKFPISRPNLTFSTLTVSNMSPEDSSIYLCSATVPRTEAFFGQGTRLTVV.

This clone was seen only a few times. The chain carries TRBV21-1 and TRBJ1-5; the table's D call TRBD1 went unverified against the DNA. TRBV21-1 is listed as a pseudogene. The CDR3 sequence is 17 residues long. The CDR3 spells CASSKLKRGQSNQPQHF. CDR3 in DNA: TGTGCCAGCAGCAAATTAAAAAGGGGCCAGAGCAATCAGCCCCAGCATTTT.

V is TRBV5-6 and J is TRBJ2-1; tentatively, D is TRBD1 (6 bases). The germline V gene encodes CDR1 SGHDT and CDR2 YYEEEE. The CDR3 loop spans 14 amino acids. The V end was cut by 0 bases, the J end by 4 bases, with 8 bases between. The CDR3 is CASSLVTGYNEQFF. In DNA form, the CDR3 reads TGTGCCAGCAGCTTGGTGACAGGTTACAATGAGCAGTTCTTC.

This chain links TRBV28 with TRBJ2-2; 8 nucleotides align to TRBD2. The CDR3 runs to 15 residues. V lost 6 bases and J lost 8; bases outside the gene matches: 11. Germline loops: CDR1 MDHEN, CDR2 SYDVKM. CDR3 protein: CASSPRGSGRGELFF. In nucleotides, the CDR3 is TGTGCCAGCAGCCCCCGGGGGAGCGGGAGAGGGGAGCTGTTTTTT.

This clone has just a few counts. The chain has TRBV2 and TRBJ2-1; 8 bases align to TRBD2. CDR3 length: 15 amino acids. With V trimmed by 2 bases and J by 4 bases, 4 bases remained unmatched. Germline-derived CDR1 and CDR2 are SNHLY and FYNNEI. The CDR3 DNA is TGTGCCAGCAGTGAATTTACTAGCGGATACAATGAGCAGTTCTTC. Translation gives CASSEFTSGYNEQFF.

The chain combines TRBV9 with TRBJ2-1; TRBD1 agrees at 9 bases. Per germline, CDR1 SGDLS and CDR2 YYNGEE. After removal of 0 bases from V and 5 bases from J, the junction contained 3 bases not matched to a gene. This CDR3 spans 15 amino acids. The CDR3 coding sequence is TGTGCCAGCAGCGTAGATGGGACAGGGCACAATGAGCAGTTCTTC. Encoded protein: CASSVDGTGHNEQFF. The variable domain in full, with the rest retrieved from reference TRBV9 and TRBJ2-1, is DSGVTQTPKHLITATGQRVTLRCSPRSGDLSVYWYQQSLDQGLQFLIQYYNGEERAKGNILERFSAQQFPDLHSELNLSSLELGDSALYFCASSVDGTGHNEQFFGPGTRLTVL.

The chain links TRBV19 to TRBJ2-1, with no clear D. Deletions cut 0 bases from V and 8 bases from J, with 5 bases between. The CDR3 spans 12 residues. Germline V gene lookup returns CDR1 LNHDA and CDR2 SQIVND (reference sequence). CDR3 in amino acids: CASSIDRHEQFF. The CDR3 nucleotides read TGTGCCAGTAGTATAGACAGGCATGAGCAGTTCTTC.

This clone was detected a few times. The rearrangement links TRBV28 to TRBJ2-7, with 7 bases matching TRBD2. Germline assignment: CDR1 MDHEN and CDR2 SYDVKM. This CDR3 has 15 amino acids. Trimming cost V 7 bases and J 6 bases; bases outside gene matches: 15. CDR3 residues: CASTPPGGWEGEQYF. DNA of the CDR3: TGTGCCAGCACCCCCCCCGGGGGTTGGGAGGGCGAGCAGTACTTC. Based on the CDR3 plus reference TRBV28 and TRBJ2-7, the full variable domain is DVKVTQSSRYLVKRTGEKVFLECVQDMDHENMFWYRQDPGLGLRLIYFSYDVKMKEKGDIPEGYSVSREKKERFSLILESASTNQTSMYLCASTPPGGWEGEQYFGPGTRLTVT.

This clone was found a few times. The V call is TRBV5-1, the J call TRBJ2-1; 8 positions agree with TRBD2. The CDR3 length is 15 residues. V lost 1 base and J lost 7; bases outside the gene matches: 7. Germline CDR1 reads SGHRS; CDR2 reads YFSETQ. CDR3: CASSLSTSGSNEQFF. In nucleotides, the CDR3 is TGCGCCAGCAGCTTGAGCACTAGCGGATCGAATGAGCAGTTCTTC.

This clone was found a few times. The V gene is TRBV4-1, the J gene TRBJ2-1; 7 bases fit TRBD2. Germline assignment: CDR1 MGHRA and CDR2 YSYEKL. The trim removed 1 base at V and 0 bases at J, leaving 12 bases unmatched. There are 19 residues in the CDR3. CDR3 DNA: TGCGCCAGCAGCCAAGCCCTAAGTCCGGGACTACCCTCCTACAATGAGCAGTTCTTC. Protein product: CASSQALSPGLPSYNEQFF.

The chain employs TRBV7-9 and TRBJ1-1; D call uncertain. There are 15 residues in the CDR3. CDR1 and CDR2 (germline): SEHNR, FQNEAQ (reference sequence). Trimming shortened V by 2 bases and J by 1 base, and 11 bases separated the two germline ends. CDR3 DNA: TGTGCCAGCAGCTTATCGGGGATAAGGAACACTGAAGCTTTCTTT. It yields the protein CASSLSGIRNTEAFF.

This clone was observed a handful of times. The chain joins TRBV9 to TRBJ2-1; 9 nucleotides line up with TRBD2. The CDR3 sequence is 16 residues long. From germline, CDR1 is SGDLS and CDR2 YYNGEE. The junction had 9 bases not matched to a gene; V was cut back by 4 bases and J by 4 bases. The CDR3 sequence is CASSPAGTSRYNEQFF. CDR3 coding DNA: TGTGCCAGCAGCCCAGCTGGGACTAGCAGGTACAATGAGCAGTTCTTC.

The chain is built from TRBV23-1 and TRBJ1-5; perhaps TRBD1 as D (6 bases). TRBV23-1 is an ORF, with its function uncertain. Trimming took 3 bases from V and 0 from J, leaving 15 bases between them. The CDR3 is 17 amino acids. CDR3 bases: TGCGCCAGCAGTCAGGGGGCAGGCCGTGATAGCAATCAGCCCCAGCATTTT. Translated, it gives CASSQGAGRDSNQPQHF.

The chain has TRBV29-1 and TRBJ2-2, with no clear D. V dropped 4 bases and J dropped 1 base, with 10 bases sitting between them. This CDR3 is 14 amino acids long. Germline assignment: CDR1 SQVTM and CDR2 ANQGSEA. The CDR3 nucleotides read TGCAGCGTTGCCTCAGGTGGGAACACCGGGGAGCTGTTTTTT. This gives the protein CSVASGGNTGELFF.

The chain combines TRBV29-1 with TRBJ1-5; D is possibly TRBD1 (5 bases). The germline V and J ends were trimmed by 4 bases and 6 bases, with 16 bases remaining between them. CDR1 is SQVTM, CDR2 ANQGSEA, per germline. The CDR3 runs 14 residues. This CDR3 reads CSVVFAGTGQPQHF. The CDR3 region has the DNA TGCAGCGTTGTCTTTGCGGGGACTGGTCAGCCCCAGCATTTT.

The genes are TRBV4-1 and TRBJ2-2, with 11 bases that match TRBD1. The V segment lost 0 bases and the J segment 4 bases; nucleotides outside the gene matches: 7. The CDR3 sequence is 18 residues long. Germline CDR1 and CDR2: MGHRA and YSYEKL. The CDR3 nucleotides are TGCGCCAGCAGCCAAGATCGCGGGACAGGGGGGATCACCGGGGAGCTGTTTTTT. It translates to CASSQDRGTGGITGELFF.

The chain recombines TRBV7-8 with TRBJ2-2; TRBD1 is a possible D gene (6 bases). Trimming shortened V by 5 bases and J by 5 bases, and 9 bases separated the two germline ends. The V gene's germline CDR1 is SGHVS and CDR2 FQNEAQ. CDR3 length: 13 residues. DNA for the CDR3: TGTGCCAGCAGCGCCGGACAGACCGGGGAGCTGTTTTTT. Encoded protein: CASSAGQTGELFF.

J is TRBJ2-1 and V is TRBV7-3, with 14 bases lining up with TRBD2. Germline V lookup: CDR1 SGHTA, CDR2 FQGTGA. The CDR3 runs 17 residues. V dropped 0 bases and J dropped 6; count of bases not matched to a gene: 4. The CDR3 region has the DNA TGTGCCAGCAGCTTAACTCTGGGACTAGCGGGAGTCAATGAGCAGTTCTTC. This codes for CASSLTLGLAGVNEQFF.

This clone has just a few counts. The V gene is TRBV18, the J gene TRBJ2-7, with D perhaps TRBD1 (6 bases). CDR1 KGHSH and CDR2 LQKENI come from the germline V gene. The CDR3 has 15 amino acids. V was pared by 4 bases and J by 2 bases, with 15 bases between. The CDR3 nucleotides read TGTGCCAGCTCACTATGGGACACCGAAGCCTACGAGCAGTACTTC. This codes for CASSLWDTEAYEQYF.

CDR3: CASSRFLSGSNQPQHF. Written as DNA, the CDR3 is TGCGCCAGCAGCCGATTCCTCTCAGGGAGCAATCAGCCCCAGCATTTT. This chain joins TRBV4-1 and TRBJ1-5, with D perhaps TRBD1 (5 bases). With 4 bases removed from V and 1 base from J, the gap between germline ends came to 14 bases. This CDR3 region has 16 residues. CDR1 and CDR2 (germline): MGHRA, YSYEKL.

The gene calls are TRBV7-3 and TRBJ1-2, with D perhaps matching TRBD1 (6 bases). Trimming cost V 2 bases and J 5 bases, with 9 bases left between them. The CDR3 is made up of 13 amino acids. Germline CDR1 reads SGHTA; CDR2 reads FQGTGA. CDR3 sequence (DNA): TGTGCCAGCAGCTTAGAGGACAGATATGGCTACACCTTC. Residues: CASSLEDRYGYTF.

This clone has just a few counts. This chain connects TRBV4-2 to TRBJ2-2, with 9 bases matching TRBD1. Per germline, CDR1 LGHNA and CDR2 YNFKEQ. V dropped 4 bases and J dropped 5; count of bases not matched to a gene: 8. This CDR3 spans 16 amino acids. CDR3 nucleotide sequence: TGTGCCAGCAGCCCGTTAGGACAGGGGAGGACCGGGGAGCTGTTTTTT. Protein sequence: CASSPLGQGRTGELFF.